Listed here are 13 T cell receptor beta chains from one sample, sequenced in a study of regulatory T cells in long-lasting Graves disease. Time point noted: newly diagnosed GD, antithyroid drugs for less than 3 months. From RNA extracted from PBMCs, the TCR library was made. Through Arm-PCR of CDR3 regions and iRepertoire HTBI primers, TCR beta libraries were built. TCRdb re-derived calls from the multiplex PCR reads in MiXCR, one entry per CDR3 protein. The table includes 400,000 to 550,000 distinct CDR3 sequences, about 16% detected once. The same specimen was also included in a second study, on T cells in Graves' hyperthyroidism and ophthalmopathy.

The sample consisted of peripheral blood mononuclear cells (PBMCs), taken at new diagnosis, from a patient treated with antithyroid drugs. Receptor source: a woman younger than 35 with Graves disease.

Many counts were recorded for this clonotype. The V call is TRBV12-3 or TRBV12-4, the J call TRBJ2-5; 13 nucleotides align to TRBD2. V was pared by 5 bases and J by 5 bases, with 5 bases of the junction left unmatched. The CDR3 is 15 residues long. The CDR3 DNA follows: TGTGCCAGCAGTACTAGCGGGAGGGCCTGGGAGACCCAGTACTTC. Protein product: CASSTSGRAWETQYF.

For this clonotype: At one end, the junction sequence differs from germline, possibly due to a read error. The chain employs TRBV6-4 and TRBJ1-5, with a possible D match to TRBD1 (5 bases). Germline V gene data show CDR1 as MRHNA and CDR2 as SNTAGT. The CDR3 is 18 amino acids. This CDR3 is CASSYSMFKGFSNQPQHF. In DNA, the CDR3 is TGTGCCAGCAGTTACTCGATGTTTAAGGGGTTTAGCAATCAGCCCCAGCATTTT.

This clonotype was seen at least ten times. This chain joins TRBV2 and TRBJ2-3, with 9 bases lining up with TRBD2. V was clipped by 0 bases and J by 10 bases; unmatched bases: 8. Germline CDR1 SNHLY, CDR2 FYNNEI. This CDR3 has 15 amino acids. The CDR3 DNA reads as TGTGCCAGCAGTGAAGCGGAAGCGGGAGGCTTTTCGCAGTATTTT. This encodes CASSEAEAGGFSQYF.

Concerning this clonotype itself: Germline and junction disagree at one end, which may indicate a read error. This chain links TRBV7-9 with TRBJ1-2; no firm D call. The CDR3 length is 13 residues. The germline CDR1 and CDR2 sequences are SEHNR and FQNEAQ (reference sequence). The CDR3: CTSSLGLSYGYTF. In DNA, the CDR3 is TGTACCAGCAGCTTAGGGCTGAGCTATGGCTACACCTTC.

This clonotype was detected only a few times. This rearrangement joins TRBV7-2 to TRBJ2-1, with D uncertain. The CDR3 length is 13 residues. V was pared by 2 bases and J by 6 bases, with 8 bases between. Germline V CDR1 and CDR2: SGHTA, FQGNSA. In nucleotides, the CDR3 is TGTGCCAGCAGCTTAAGTAGTCGCAATGAGCAGTTCTTC. Translation gives CASSLSSRNEQFF.

This chain joins TRBV28 and TRBJ1-5; possible D gene TRBD1, 6 bases. Between the trimmed V and J ends, which lost 5 bases and 4 bases, there was a span of 18 bases. This CDR3 region has 16 residues. Germline loops: CDR1 MDHEN, CDR2 SYDVKM. The CDR3 coding sequence is TGTGCCAGCAGTCTGACCGGGACAAGTCATAATCAGCCCCAGCATTTT. It encodes CASSLTGTSHNQPQHF.

The table lists this clonotype with many counts. The genes are TRBV20-1 and TRBJ2-5, with TRBD1 identical over 7 bases. Trimming took 0 bases from V and 5 from J; bases not matched to a gene: 9. From germline, CDR1 is DFQATT and CDR2 SNEGSKA (reference sequence). This CDR3 region has 15 residues. The CDR3 bases are TGCAGTGCTAGAGATGAAAGGGGGCGTGCGGAGACCCAGTACTTC. This gives the protein CSARDERGRAETQYF.

This chain joins TRBV28 and TRBJ2-2, with 10 bases matching TRBD2. This CDR3 is 15 amino acids long. With V trimmed by 7 bases and J by 2 bases, 4 bases remained unmatched. Germline CDR1 is MDHEN and CDR2 is SYDVKM. As DNA, the CDR3 is TGTGCCAGCAAAAGGACTAGCGGAAACACCGGGGAGCTGTTTTTT. Protein product: CASKRTSGNTGELFF.

The rearrangement joins TRBV6-2 or TRBV6-3 to TRBJ2-7; 13 bases match TRBD2. From germline, CDR1 is MNHEY and CDR2 SVGEGT. The CDR3 loop spans 15 amino acids. The V and J ends lost 6 bases and 2 bases, in that order; junction bases with no gene match: 4. CDR3 coding DNA: TGTGCCAGCAGAAAACTAGCGGGAGGGCCCTACGAGCAGTACTTC. Its translation: CASRKLAGGPYEQYF.

Many counts were recorded for this clonotype. The chain links TRBV11-2 to TRBJ2-1; D ambiguous. The CDR3 runs to 15 residues. V was clipped by 2 bases and J by 0 bases, with 8 bases between them. The germline V gene has CDR1 SGHAT and CDR2 FQNNGV. The CDR3 region has the DNA TGTGCCAGCAGCTTATCCGGAACCTCCTACAATGAGCAGTTCTTC. It encodes CASSLSGTSYNEQFF.

The sample holds a few counts of this clonotype. The chain couples TRBV18 to TRBJ1-5, with unresolved D. V was cut by 5 bases and J by 6 bases, with 17 bases left in between. Per germline, CDR1 KGHSH and CDR2 LQKENI. CDR3 length equals 15 residues. The CDR3 loop reads CASSSGQQKTQPQHF. The CDR3 coding sequence is TGTGCCAGCTCATCGGGCCAGCAAAAGACTCAGCCCCAGCATTTT. Using reference TRBV18 and TRBJ1-5 for the parts outside the CDR3, the full variable domain is NAGVMQNPRHLVRRRGQEARLRCSPMKGHSHVYWYRQLPEEGLKFMVYLQKENIIDESGMPKERFSAEFPKEGPSILRIQQVVRGDSAAYFCASSSGQQKTQPQHFGDGTRLSIL.

At least ten counts were recorded for this clonotype. This chain connects TRBV2 to TRBJ2-3; 14 positions agree with TRBD2. The length of the CDR3 is 18 residues. Germline CDR1 and CDR2: SNHLY and FYNNEI. Trimming took 5 bases from V and 5 from J; bases not matched to a gene: 12. This chain's CDR3 is CASSIGLAGGPNGDTQYF. As DNA, the CDR3 is TGTGCCAGCAGTATTGGACTAGCGGGAGGCCCCAATGGAGATACGCAGTATTTT.

The CDR3 DNA reads TGTGCCAGCAGCCGCGGACAGGGGAGTATTAACACCTTC. Protein product: CASSRGQGSINTF. The V gene is TRBV7-2, the J gene TRBJ1-2; 9 bases agree with TRBD1. CDR1 and CDR2 (germline): SGHTA, FQGNSA. V shed 5 bases and J 12 bases; nucleotides not matched to a gene: 10. This CDR3 spans 13 amino acids.